This T cell receptor beta chain was found in a study of blood T cell repertoires in COVID-19. For the study at large: Researchers got acute and convalescent COVID-19 samples from the United States, Italy and Spain. PBMCs, B-cell-depleted T cells, or T cells provided the cDNA or gDNA that made up the material.

How the authors handled the data: Estimates of nucleated cell counts were drawn from the amplification of reference gene primers. Here immunoSEQ multiplex PCR was the method, and the copy in TCRdb shows in-frame clones only, minus some. The V and J calls and the clone size are those of that table, but D and trimming were determined from the DNA. Among some 150,000 clones listed, more than 65% were seen once. Germline V gene lookup returns CDR1 MNHEY and CDR2 SVGAGI. V lost 4 bases to trimming and J lost 4 bases, with 16 bases between them. The CDR3 totals 15 residues. The chain joins TRBV6-5 to TRBJ2-5; the D gene is possibly TRBD2 (5 bases). The TCR sequence derives from a human donor with acute or convalescent COVID-19. The donor label of this sample is uncertain. Sequenced sample: peripheral blood. CDR3 sequence reads: CASSSRTLRGETQYF. DNA of the CDR3: TGTGCCAGCAGTTCCCGGACCCTCCGGGGAGAGACCCAGTACTTC.